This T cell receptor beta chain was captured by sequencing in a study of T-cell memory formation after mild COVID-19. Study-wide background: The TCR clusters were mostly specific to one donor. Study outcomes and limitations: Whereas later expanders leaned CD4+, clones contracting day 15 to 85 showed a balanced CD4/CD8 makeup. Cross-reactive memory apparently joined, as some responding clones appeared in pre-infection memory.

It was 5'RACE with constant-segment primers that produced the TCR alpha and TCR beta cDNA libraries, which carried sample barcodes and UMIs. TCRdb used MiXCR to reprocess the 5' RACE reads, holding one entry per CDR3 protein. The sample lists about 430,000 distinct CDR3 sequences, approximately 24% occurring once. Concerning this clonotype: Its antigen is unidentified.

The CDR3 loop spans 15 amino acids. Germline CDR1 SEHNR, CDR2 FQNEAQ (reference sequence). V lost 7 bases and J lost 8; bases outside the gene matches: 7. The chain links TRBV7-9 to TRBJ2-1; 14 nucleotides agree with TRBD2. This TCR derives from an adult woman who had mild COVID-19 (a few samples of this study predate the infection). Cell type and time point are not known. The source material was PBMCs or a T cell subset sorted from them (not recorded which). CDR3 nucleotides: TGTGCCAGCACCTTCGGGACTAGCGGGGGAGATGAGCAGTTCTTC. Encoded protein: CASTFGTSGGDEQFF.